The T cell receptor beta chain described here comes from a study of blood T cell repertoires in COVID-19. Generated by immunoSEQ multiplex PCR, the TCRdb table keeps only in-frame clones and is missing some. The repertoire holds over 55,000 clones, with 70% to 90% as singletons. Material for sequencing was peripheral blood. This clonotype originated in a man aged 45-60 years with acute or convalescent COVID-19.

CDR3 sequence (DNA): TGTGCCAGCCGCGACCAGGGAATATCCTATGGCTACACCTTC. It encodes CASRDQGISYGYTF. The chain links TRBV6-5 to TRBJ1-2, with D possibly being TRBD1 (5 bases). This CDR3 has 14 residues. With 8 bases removed from V and 4 bases from J, the gap between germline ends came to 17 bases. CDR1 is MNHEY, CDR2 SVGAGI, per germline.